One and the same sample provided the 24 T cell receptor beta chains below, sequenced in a study of graft-versus-host responses after intestinal transplantation. Graft material was processed, releasing intraepithelial and lamina propria lymphocytes. Using immunoSEQ multiplex PCR, the repertoire was profiled, and TCRdb retains in-frame clones only, with some absent. The top ten clones hold approximately 5.1% of a sample with 7,000 to 8,500 clones, approximately 70% of them seen once. The sample was ileum tissue, taken roughly 50 days after transplant. Receptor source: a human patient who received an intestinal transplant, so some T cells may come from the graft donor.

The V gene is TRBV28, the J gene TRBJ1-2; 8 bases are shared with TRBD1. Germline V gene data show CDR1 as MDHEN and CDR2 as SYDVKM. J lost 3 bases, V lost 5 bases, and 11 bases had no gene match. The CDR3 totals 16 residues. The CDR3 region has the DNA TGTGCCAGCAGTGCGAGTCCGGGACAGGTTTACTATGGCTACACCTTC. This gives the protein CASSASPGQVYYGYTF.

The CDR3 nucleotides read TGTGCCTGGACCCCTGGGAGCACTGAAGCTTTCTTT. Translation gives CAWTPGSTEAFF. The rearrangement joins TRBV30 to TRBJ1-1; D remains unclear. CDR1 GTSNPN and CDR2 SVGIG come from the germline V gene (reference sequence). The V end lost 4 bases, the J end lost 4 bases, and 10 bases lay between the germline ends. The CDR3 covers 12 residues. Variable domain in full (rest from reference TRBV30 and TRBJ1-1): SQTIHQWPATLVQPVGSPLSLECTVEGTSNPNLYWYRQAAGRGLQLLFYSVGIGQISSEVPQNLSASRPQDRQFILSSKKLLLSDSGFYLCAWTPGSTEAFFGQGTRLTVV.

The V call is TRBV5-4, the J call TRBJ2-3, with TRBD2 matching 10 bases. The V gene's germline CDR1 is SGHNT and CDR2 YYREEE (reference sequence). J was trimmed by 2 bases and V by 8 bases; bases with no gene match: 8. The CDR3 totals 15 residues. The CDR3 nucleotides are TGTGCCAGTACAGATAGCGGGGGGTCCACAGATACGCAGTATTTT. Amino acid sequence: CASTDSGGSTDTQYF.

The rearrangement links TRBV5-1 to TRBJ2-3, with D perhaps TRBD1 (6 bases). CDR1 is SGHRS and CDR2 is YFSETQ in the germline V gene. This CDR3 is built from 18 residues. Trimming took off 5 bases at V and 1 base at J, with 23 bases between the two ends. The CDR3, as DNA: TGCGCCAGCAGTCCTTCAGGTGGCGTTGGGGGCGGCACAGATACGCAGTATTTT. It specifies CASSPSGGVGGGTDTQYF.

CDR3 amino acids: CASSQRGGRYEQFF. CDR3 in DNA: TGTGCCAGCAGCCAGCGGGGGGGCCGGTATGAGCAGTTCTTC. The chain recombines TRBV6-1 with TRBJ2-1; 10 positions agree with TRBD2. Trimming cost V 6 bases and J 8 bases; bases outside gene matches: 7. CDR1 is MNHNS, CDR2 SASEGT, per germline. The CDR3 contains 14 residues.

The rearrangement links TRBV6-1 to TRBJ2-1; the D is unclear. CDR1 is MNHNS and CDR2 is SASEGT in the germline V gene. V was clipped by 10 bases and J by 3 bases, with 19 bases between them. The CDR3 has 15 residues. CDR3 DNA: TGTGCCACCACTGCACGTGGGCCAAGCTACAATGAGCAGTTCTTC. Protein sequence: CATTARGPSYNEQFF.

The chain joins TRBV7-8 to TRBJ1-5, with D possibly matching TRBD1 (5 bases). In germline, CDR1 is SGHVS, CDR2 FQNEAQ. The CDR3 has 14 residues. Trimming shortened V by 0 bases and J by 2 bases, and 5 bases separated the two germline ends. Written as DNA, the CDR3 is TGTGCCAGCAGCTTAGCAGGGGGCAATCAGCCCCAGCATTTT. Translated, it gives CASSLAGGNQPQHF.

The chain recombines TRBV5-4 with TRBJ1-1; a weak D match, TRBD1 (6 bases). CDR3 length: 16 residues. Germline CDR1 SGHNT, CDR2 YYREEE (reference sequence). The V and J ends lost 0 bases and 3 bases respectively, with 15 bases between them. The CDR3 bases are TGTGCCAGCAGCTTGGGAGGGTACAGGGTAGACACTGAAGCTTTCTTT. This sequence encodes CASSLGGYRVDTEAFF.

The J gene is TRBJ2-6, the V gene TRBV2; 7 nucleotides align to TRBD1. The V gene end was trimmed by 6 bases and the J gene end by 4 bases; junction bases not matched to a gene: 12. Germline V gene lookup returns CDR1 SNHLY and CDR2 FYNNEI. The CDR3 extends over 17 amino acids. CDR3 sequence: CASRRSEGGSGANVLTF. The DNA for the CDR3 is TGTGCCAGCAGGAGAAGTGAAGGGGGCTCAGGGGCCAACGTCCTGACTTTC. Full variable domain (outside the CDR3, taken from reference TRBV2 and TRBJ2-6): EPEVTQTPSHQVTQMGQEVILRCVPISNHLYFYWYRQILGQKVEFLVSFYNNEISEKSEIFDDQFSVERPDGSNFTLKIRSTKLEDSAMYFCASRRSEGGSGANVLTFGAGSRLTVL.

A note on this clone: This sample also contains other DNA sequences that code for the same CDR3. The chain links TRBV6-1 to TRBJ1-5, with D hard to call. Germline-derived CDR1 and CDR2 are MNHNS and SASEGT. The length of the CDR3 is 14 residues. V gave up 4 bases and J gave up 2 bases, with 9 bases separating them. Written as DNA, the CDR3 is TGTGCCAGCAGTGTCCCGGGAGGCAATCAGCCCCAGCATTTT. Translated: CASSVPGGNQPQHF.

This rearrangement joins TRBV25-1 to TRBJ2-3; TRBD2 matches 11 bases. The CDR3 has 15 amino acids. With V trimmed by 4 bases and J by 7 bases, 7 bases remained unmatched. Per germline, CDR1 MGHDK and CDR2 SYGVNS. The CDR3 is CASSVTSGGWNTQYF. CDR3 bases: TGTGCCAGCAGTGTCACTAGCGGGGGCTGGAATACGCAGTATTTT.

This clone was seen a few times. V is TRBV6-1 and J is TRBJ2-7; 7 nucleotides match TRBD2. From germline, CDR1 is MNHNS and CDR2 SASEGT. The CDR3 consists of 12 residues. Trimming cost V 8 bases and J 2 bases; bases outside gene matches: 3. In nucleotides, the CDR3 is TGTGCCAGCGGGGAGGGCCCCTACGAGCAGTACGTC. This sequence encodes CASGEGPYEQYV.

This clone has only a few counts. The J gene is TRBJ2-3, the V gene TRBV7-8, with TRBD2 matching over 11 bases. Looked up from germline, CDR1 is SGHVS and CDR2 is FQNEAQ. The J segment lost 4 bases and the V segment lost 4 bases, leaving 13 bases of the junction unmatched. CDR3 length: 18 amino acids. CDR3 region: CASSSPSGGPSGPDTQYF. The CDR3 nucleotides read TGTGCCAGCAGCTCACCTAGCGGGGGGCCATCCGGCCCAGATACGCAGTATTTT.

The genes are TRBV10-3 and TRBJ2-2, with D uncertain. This CDR3 is 11 amino acids long. From germline, CDR1 is ENHRY and CDR2 SYGVKD. V gave up 8 bases and J gave up 6 bases, with 7 bases separating them. Here the CDR3 DNA reads TGTGCCATCTTTGCAGCCGGGGAGCTGTTTTTT. Its translation: CAIFAAGELFF.

CDR3 region: CASSGTWAEKLFF. The CDR3 DNA sequence: TGTGCCAGCTCCGGGACATGGGCTGAAAAACTGTTTTTT. The rearrangement joins TRBV11-2 to TRBJ1-4; tentatively, D is TRBD1 (6 bases). CDR1 is SGHAT and CDR2 is FQNNGV in the germline V gene. The V and J ends lost 8 bases and 7 bases respectively, with 14 bases between them. CDR3 length equals 13 residues.

V usage is TRBV19 and J usage is TRBJ1-4; no clear D. Trimming removed 3 bases at V and 5 bases at J, with 7 bases between. The CDR3 has 13 residues. Germline V gene lookup returns CDR1 LNHDA and CDR2 SQIVND (reference sequence). For the CDR3, the DNA is TGTGCCAGTAGTATGTGGCAGAATGAAAAACTGTTTTTT. It specifies CASSMWQNEKLFF. The variable domain in full, with the rest retrieved from reference TRBV19 and TRBJ1-4, is DGGITQSPKYLFRKEGQNVTLSCEQNLNHDAMYWYRQDPGQGLRLIYYSQIVNDFQKGDIAEGYSVSREKKESFPLTVTSAQKNPTAFYLCASSMWQNEKLFFGSGTQLSVL.

The CDR3 protein is CASSPAASGGTYNEQFF. Written as DNA, the CDR3 is TGCGCCAGCAGCCCGGCGGCTAGCGGGGGGACCTACAATGAGCAGTTCTTC. The J gene is TRBJ2-1, the V gene TRBV5-1, with 11 bases lining up with TRBD2. CDR3 length: 17 amino acids. With 4 bases clipped from V and 2 bases from J, the junction kept 8 bases outside the gene matches. CDR1 is SGHRS and CDR2 is YFSETQ in the germline V gene. The full variable domain, in which reference TRBV5-1 and TRBJ2-1 provide the parts outside the CDR3, is KAGVTQTPRYLIKTRGQQVTLSCSPISGHRSVSWYQQTPGQGLQFLFEYFSETQRNKGNFPGRFSGRQFSNSRSEMNVSTLELGDSALYLCASSPAASGGTYNEQFFGPGTRLTVL.

The chain is built from TRBV9 and TRBJ1-4; a weak D match, TRBD1 (5 bases). Germline CDR1 reads SGDLS; CDR2 reads YYNGEE. With 2 bases removed from V and 4 bases from J, the gap between germline ends came to 15 bases. The CDR3 runs to 16 residues. The DNA for the CDR3 is TGTGCCAGCAGCGTCAAACCCAGGGCCTATAATGAAAAACTGTTTTTT. This encodes CASSVKPRAYNEKLFF.

The chain employs TRBV4-1 and TRBJ2-1, with unresolved D. V lost 1 base, J lost 0 bases, and 7 bases lay in between. The CDR3 length is 15 residues. The germline V gene encodes CDR1 MGHRA and CDR2 YSYEKL. Written as DNA, the CDR3 is TGCGCCAGCAGCCAAGTTAGGAGCTCCTACAATGAGCAGTTCTTC. Residues: CASSQVRSSYNEQFF.

The CDR3 DNA sequence: TGCAGCGTGGACCCGGGACAGGGAAGGTATGGCTACACCTTC. Its translation: CSVDPGQGRYGYTF. The chain links TRBV29-1 to TRBJ1-2; 9 bases map to TRBD1. The ends lost 6 bases at V and 5 bases at J; junction bases unmatched: 10. The CDR3 is 14 residues long. Germline V gives CDR1 SQVTM, CDR2 ANQGSEA.

The V gene is TRBV14, the J gene TRBJ1-2; D gene uncertain. Germline V lookup: CDR1 SGHDN, CDR2 FVKESK. The V and J ends lost 0 bases and 4 bases respectively, with 9 bases between them. CDR3 size: 14 residues. CDR3 nucleotide sequence: TGTGCCAGCAGCCAAGAAATGGCCAGCTATGGCTACACCTTC. It codes for CASSQEMASYGYTF.

The V call is TRBV21-1, the J call TRBJ1-5; the table's D call, TRBD1, was not checked against the DNA. TRBV21-1 is an annotated pseudogene. The CDR3 totals 20 residues. As DNA, the CDR3 is TGTGCCAGCAGCAAATCCAACAGGAGACCGCCGTACTATAGCAATCAGCCCCAGCATTTT. Translation: CASSKSNRRPPYYSNQPQHF.

CDR3 nucleotide sequence: TGTGCCAGCAGTTACAGCGGGGGGGCCTCCTACAATGAGCAGTTCTTC. It codes for CASSYSGGASYNEQFF. The chain has TRBV6-6 and TRBJ2-1; TRBD2 matches at 10 bases. J was trimmed by 0 bases and V by 2 bases; bases with no gene match: 1. CDR1 and CDR2 from the germline V gene are MNHNY and SVGAGI (reference sequence). CDR3 length: 16 residues.

CDR3 residues: CASSLAAELGYEQFF. CDR3 nucleotides: TGTGCCAGCAGCTTAGCTGCGGAACTGGGTTATGAGCAGTTCTTC. This chain links TRBV7-2 with TRBJ2-1; D is unclear. With 0 bases removed from V and 8 bases from J, the gap between germline ends came to 14 bases. Looked up from germline, CDR1 is SGHTA and CDR2 is FQGNSA. The CDR3 is made up of 15 amino acids.